Below, 26 T cell receptor beta chains from the same sample are listed, as sequenced in a study of blood T cells in healthy people across ages. PCR was performed a second time for about 7 to 11 cycles using a sample-barcoded 5' primer and a J-beta primer mix. MiXCR, run by TCRdb on the 5' RACE reads, gives a single entry per CDR3 protein. The table records about 1 million distinct CDR3 sequences, 35% to 55% of them present only once. The material sequenced was blood. These receptors were collected from an older woman in good health.

With regard to this clonotype: This clone may be a read error of a much larger clone one base away. The chain couples TRBV6-5 to TRBJ2-7; D unresolved. The assigned J gene may be wrong: the sequence end matches TRBJ2-5 better. Germline V lookup: CDR1 MNHEY, CDR2 SVGAGI. There are 17 residues in the CDR3. The DNA for the CDR3 is TGTGCCAGCAGTTACTTTCCTGTTCGGGTTCCGGGTGAGACCCAGTACTTC. Its translation is CASSYFPVRVPGETQYF.

This clonotype occurred a few times. This chain links TRBV12-3 or TRBV12-4 with TRBJ2-1; a possible D gene is TRBD2 (6 bases). Trimming stripped 7 bases from V and 3 bases from J, with 10 bases between. This CDR3 contains 13 residues. CDR3 sequence: CASMEGIYNEQFF. The CDR3 nucleotides read TGTGCCAGCATGGAGGGCATCTACAATGAGCAGTTCTTC.

The CDR3 is CASSLSWVSSGDIGETQYF. For the CDR3, the DNA is TGTGCCAGCAGTTTATCGTGGGTTTCTAGCGGGGATATTGGAGAGACCCAGTACTTC. V usage is TRBV28 and J usage is TRBJ2-7; 9 nucleotides match TRBD2. Matching the DNA end better, TRBJ2-5 makes the J call doubtful. Germline V gene data show CDR1 as MDHEN and CDR2 as SYDVKM. The CDR3 sequence is 19 residues long.

The rearrangement links TRBV20-1 to TRBJ2-3; 7 nucleotides line up with TRBD2. CDR1 and CDR2 from the germline V gene are DFQATT and SNEGSKA (reference sequence). J was trimmed by 0 bases and V by 4 bases; bases with no gene match: 7. The CDR3 spans 15 residues. The CDR3 DNA follows: TGCAGTGCTACCAGACTAGCTGCAAGCACAGATACGCAGTATTTT. Translation: CSATRLAASTDTQYF.

This chain connects TRBV7-9 to TRBJ2-1; 10 bases map to TRBD2. With the DNA end fitting TRBJ2-7 better, the J assignment may be wrong. Germline assignment: CDR1 SEHNR and CDR2 FQNEAQ (reference sequence). This CDR3 spans 18 amino acids. The CDR3 spells CASSPVPLGLAGVGEQYF. CDR3 in DNA: TGTGCCAGCAGCCCCGTTCCCTTAGGGCTAGCGGGAGTAGGGGAGCAGTACTTC.

The chain uses TRBV7-9 and TRBJ2-2; 8 bases line up with TRBD1. The CDR3 length is 16 residues. V was clipped by 3 bases and J by 1 base; unmatched bases: 4. Germline V lookup: CDR1 SEHNR, CDR2 FQNEAQ (reference sequence). The CDR3 DNA is TGTGCCAGCAGCTTTCCGGACAGGGAGAACACCGGGGAGCTGTTTTTT. Amino acid sequence: CASSFPDRENTGELFF.

This clonotype was observed a handful of times. This sequence joins TRBV15 and TRBJ2-7; no firm D call. This CDR3 region has 14 residues. Trimming pared 3 bases from V and 1 base from J, leaving 10 bases between. Germline V gene data show CDR1 as LNHNV and CDR2 as YYDKDF (reference sequence). CDR3 in amino acids: CATSRHRLSYEQYF. In nucleotides, the CDR3 is TGTGCCACCAGCAGGCACCGGTTGTCCTACGAGCAGTACTTC. The full variable domain, its missing parts supplied by reference TRBV15 and TRBJ2-7, is DAMVIQNPRYQVTQFGKPVTLSCSQTLNHNVMYWYQQKSSQAPKLLFHYYDKDFNNEADTPDNFQSRRPNTSFCFLDIRSPGLGDTAMYLCATSRHRLSYEQYFGPGTRLTVT.

This clonotype was counted a few times. The chain recombines TRBV25-1 with TRBJ2-1, with D hard to call. The germline V gene has CDR1 MGHDK and CDR2 SYGVNS. Trimming cost V 0 bases and J 8 bases, with 20 bases left between them. The CDR3 extends over 17 amino acids. The CDR3 DNA reads as TGTGCCAGCAGTGAATATAACCCCGCGGAGTCTTTGGATGAGCAGTTCTTC. The encoded protein is CASSEYNPAESLDEQFF.

This chain links TRBV7-2 with TRBJ2-4; D may be TRBD1 (6 bases). Germline V gene lookup returns CDR1 SGHTA and CDR2 FQGNSA. Trimming pared 5 bases from V and 2 bases from J, leaving 10 bases between. This CDR3 contains 14 residues. CDR3 protein: CASSVQGSKNIQYF. In nucleotides, the CDR3 is TGTGCCAGCAGCGTACAGGGATCCAAAAACATTCAGTACTTC.

Concerning this clonotype itself: A read error may produce the germline difference seen at one junction end. The gene calls are TRBV4-1 and TRBJ2-5; 9 bases map to TRBD2. CDR1 MGHRA and CDR2 YSYEKL come from the germline V gene. The CDR3 totals 14 residues. As DNA, the CDR3 is TGTGCCAGCAGTCAAGCTAGCGGGAAAGAGACCCAGTACTTC. This gives the protein CASSQASGKETQYF.

This clonotype came up once. The rearrangement uses TRBV18 and TRBJ2-1, with TRBD2 matching over 11 bases. The ends lost 0 bases at V and 4 bases at J; junction bases unmatched: 2. Germline V gene data show CDR1 as KGHSH and CDR2 as LQKENI. This CDR3 region has 16 residues. The CDR3: CASSPPTSGIYNEQFF. The CDR3 DNA sequence: TGTGCCAGCTCACCACCGACTAGCGGGATATACAATGAGCAGTTCTTC.

In its sample, this clonotype was seen a few times. V gene TRBV10-3 combines with J gene TRBJ2-3; no clear D gene. The CDR3 runs 12 residues. V was clipped by 6 bases and J by 4 bases, with 8 bases between them. The germline gives CDR1 ENHRY, CDR2 SYGVKD. The CDR3 region is CAIREKADTQYF. The CDR3 DNA reads as TGTGCCATCAGGGAGAAGGCAGATACGCAGTATTTT.

At least ten counts were recorded for this clonotype. V and J are TRBV29-1 and TRBJ1-2, with D maybe TRBD1 (6 bases). From germline, CDR1 is SQVTM and CDR2 ANQGSEA. The CDR3 contains 12 residues. V gave up 3 bases and J gave up 3 bases, with 8 bases separating them. The CDR3 loop is CSVDSGDYGYTF. The CDR3, as DNA: TGCAGCGTTGATTCAGGGGACTATGGCTACACCTTC.

This clonotype was counted only a few times. This sequence joins TRBV5-6 and TRBJ2-5; D is unresolved. This CDR3 has 14 amino acids. The V and J ends lost 0 bases and 1 base respectively, with 7 bases between them. CDR1 is SGHDT and CDR2 is YYEEEE in the germline V gene. CDR3 coding DNA: TGTGCCAGCAGCTTGGTGGGGATCCAAGAGACCCAGTACTTC. It translates to CASSLVGIQETQYF. The whole variable domain, filled in from reference TRBV5-6 and TRBJ2-5, reads DAGVTQSPTHLIKTRGQQVTLRCSPKSGHDTVSWYQQALGQGPQFIFQYYEEEERQRGNFPDRFSGHQFPNYSSELNVNALLLGDSALYLCASSLVGIQETQYFGPGTRLLVL.

CDR3 in amino acids: CASSSPGNSEKLFF. In nucleotides, the CDR3 is TGTGCCAGCAGCTCCCCAGGGAACAGTGAAAAACTGTTTTTT. The chain recombines TRBV28 with TRBJ1-4; D perhaps matches TRBD1 (5 bases). Between the trimmed V and J ends, which lost 6 bases and 7 bases, there was a span of 15 bases. CDR3 length equals 14 residues. The germline gives CDR1 MDHEN, CDR2 SYDVKM.

The rearrangement joins TRBV6-2 or TRBV6-3 to TRBJ2-7, with TRBD2 matching 7 bases. J lost 3 bases, V lost 0 bases, and 11 bases had no gene match. The CDR3 length is 17 residues. Germline V gives CDR1 MNHEY, CDR2 SVGEGT. CDR3 residues: CASSYSHGRERHYEQYF. In DNA form, the CDR3 reads TGTGCCAGCAGTTACTCGCACGGGCGGGAGAGGCACTACGAGCAGTACTTC.

The V call is TRBV3-1, the J call TRBJ1-2; D is ambiguous. Germline lookup yields CDR1 LGHDT and CDR2 YNNKEL (reference sequence). Between the trimmed V and J ends, which lost 4 bases and 8 bases, there was a span of 20 bases. CDR3 length: 15 amino acids. The CDR3 coding sequence is TGTGCCAGCAGCCCAGGACGGGCCCCGATAGGAGGCTACACCTTC. Translation: CASSPGRAPIGGYTF.

In its sample, this clonotype was seen a few times. V usage is TRBV7-9 and J usage is TRBJ2-4; 7 positions agree with TRBD2. CDR3 length: 16 amino acids. Germline loops: CDR1 SEHNR, CDR2 FQNEAQ (reference sequence). After removal of 1 base from V and 6 bases from J, the junction contained 9 bases not matched to a gene. The CDR3 here is CASSLGPGGGGNIQYF. CDR3 in DNA: TGTGCCAGCAGCTTAGGACCTGGAGGCGGGGGAAACATTCAGTACTTC.

This clonotype came up a few times. V gene TRBV11-2 combines with J gene TRBJ2-1; 11 nucleotides align to TRBD2. Per the germline V gene, CDR1 is SGHAT and CDR2 is FQNNGV. The V gene end was trimmed by 6 bases and the J gene end by 1 base; junction bases not matched to a gene: 20. CDR3 length: 21 amino acids. The DNA of the CDR3 is TGTGCCAGCAGTCGCGGGGGTAGTAGTAGCGGGAGGGGAGGGTCCTACAATGAGCAGTTCTTC. Translation: CASSRGGSSSGRGGSYNEQFF. The whole variable domain, filled in from reference TRBV11-2 and TRBJ2-1, reads EAGVAQSPRYKIIEKRQSVAFWCNPISGHATLYWYQQILGQGPKLLIQFQNNGVVDDSQLPKDRFSAERLKGVDSTLKIQPAKLEDSAVYLCASSRGGSSSGRGGSYNEQFFGPGTRLTVL.

This clonotype turned up a few times. This chain uses TRBV10-3 with TRBJ2-7; the D gene is possibly TRBD2 (5 bases). This CDR3 has 13 residues. Germline CDR1 ENHRY, CDR2 SYGVKD. The germline V and J ends were trimmed by 7 bases and 5 bases, with 15 bases remaining between them. CDR3 DNA sequence: TGTGCCATCAACGGGGATCCTGTTAACGAGCAGTACTTC. This encodes CAINGDPVNEQYF.

This clonotype occurred a few times. The genes are TRBV6-5 and TRBJ2-3; D gene uncertain. V was cut by 4 bases and J by 6 bases, with 14 bases left in between. Germline V lookup: CDR1 MNHEY, CDR2 SVGAGI. The CDR3 runs 14 residues. CDR3 protein: CASSSSPGVDTQYF. In DNA form, the CDR3 reads TGTGCCAGCAGTTCGAGTCCAGGAGTTGATACGCAGTATTTT.

The gene calls are TRBV5-1 and TRBJ2-7; D is unresolved. This CDR3 contains 16 residues. Deletions cut 0 bases from V and 4 bases from J, with 17 bases between. From germline, CDR1 is SGHRS and CDR2 YFSETQ. CDR3 in DNA: TGCGCCAGCAGCTTGGATTGGGCATCACTTGGTTACGAGCAGTACTTC. It encodes CASSLDWASLGYEQYF.

The rearrangement links TRBV7-9 to TRBJ2-3, with TRBD2 matching over 8 bases. The V segment lost 0 bases and the J segment 3 bases; nucleotides outside the gene matches: 5. CDR1 is SEHNR, CDR2 FQNEAQ, per germline (reference sequence). CDR3 length: 16 residues. The CDR3 protein is CASSLAGLVTTDTQYF. As DNA, the CDR3 is TGTGCCAGCAGCTTAGCGGGACTAGTCACTACAGATACGCAGTATTTT. The full variable domain, its missing parts supplied by reference TRBV7-9 and TRBJ2-3, is DTGVSQNPRHKITKRGQNVTFRCDPISEHNRLYWYRQTLGQGPEFLTYFQNEAQLEKSRLLSDRFSAERPKGSFSTLEIQRTEQGDSAMYLCASSLAGLVTTDTQYFGPGTRLTVL.

The chain couples TRBV5-1 to TRBJ2-7; 7 bases fit TRBD1. Near its end, the DNA agrees better with TRBJ2-5, so the J call may be wrong. Germline V gives CDR1 SGHRS, CDR2 YFSETQ. This CDR3 has 14 residues. The CDR3 reads CASSPGTDMGTQYF. The CDR3 nucleotides are TGCGCCAGCAGCCCCGGGACAGACATGGGGACCCAGTACTTC.

The chain links TRBV2 to TRBJ2-7, with TRBD2 identical over 8 bases. Germline assignment: CDR1 SNHLY and CDR2 FYNNEI. This CDR3 region has 15 residues. Germline trimming cut 1 base from V and 4 bases from J; bases unmatched to any gene: 6. The CDR3 nucleotides are TGTGCCAGCAGTGAAGTCGGGGGGGCTGGGTACGAGCAGTACTTC. Protein sequence: CASSEVGGAGYEQYF. Full variable domain (missing parts from reference TRBV2 and TRBJ2-7): EPEVTQTPSHQVTQMGQEVILRCVPISNHLYFYWYRQILGQKVEFLVSFYNNEISEKSEIFDDQFSVERPDGSNFTLKIRSTKLEDSAMYFCASSEVGGAGYEQYFGPGTRLTVT.

CDR3 in amino acids: CASSLARPTREQYF. The CDR3 region has the DNA TGTGCCAGCAGCTTGGCCAGGCCGACTAGGGAGCAGTACTTC. The chain employs TRBV5-6 and TRBJ2-7, with D possibly being TRBD2 (6 bases). The ends were cut back, 0 bases at V and 7 bases at J, with 14 bases in the middle. The length of the CDR3 is 14 residues. CDR1 and CDR2 from the germline V gene are SGHDT and YYEEEE.